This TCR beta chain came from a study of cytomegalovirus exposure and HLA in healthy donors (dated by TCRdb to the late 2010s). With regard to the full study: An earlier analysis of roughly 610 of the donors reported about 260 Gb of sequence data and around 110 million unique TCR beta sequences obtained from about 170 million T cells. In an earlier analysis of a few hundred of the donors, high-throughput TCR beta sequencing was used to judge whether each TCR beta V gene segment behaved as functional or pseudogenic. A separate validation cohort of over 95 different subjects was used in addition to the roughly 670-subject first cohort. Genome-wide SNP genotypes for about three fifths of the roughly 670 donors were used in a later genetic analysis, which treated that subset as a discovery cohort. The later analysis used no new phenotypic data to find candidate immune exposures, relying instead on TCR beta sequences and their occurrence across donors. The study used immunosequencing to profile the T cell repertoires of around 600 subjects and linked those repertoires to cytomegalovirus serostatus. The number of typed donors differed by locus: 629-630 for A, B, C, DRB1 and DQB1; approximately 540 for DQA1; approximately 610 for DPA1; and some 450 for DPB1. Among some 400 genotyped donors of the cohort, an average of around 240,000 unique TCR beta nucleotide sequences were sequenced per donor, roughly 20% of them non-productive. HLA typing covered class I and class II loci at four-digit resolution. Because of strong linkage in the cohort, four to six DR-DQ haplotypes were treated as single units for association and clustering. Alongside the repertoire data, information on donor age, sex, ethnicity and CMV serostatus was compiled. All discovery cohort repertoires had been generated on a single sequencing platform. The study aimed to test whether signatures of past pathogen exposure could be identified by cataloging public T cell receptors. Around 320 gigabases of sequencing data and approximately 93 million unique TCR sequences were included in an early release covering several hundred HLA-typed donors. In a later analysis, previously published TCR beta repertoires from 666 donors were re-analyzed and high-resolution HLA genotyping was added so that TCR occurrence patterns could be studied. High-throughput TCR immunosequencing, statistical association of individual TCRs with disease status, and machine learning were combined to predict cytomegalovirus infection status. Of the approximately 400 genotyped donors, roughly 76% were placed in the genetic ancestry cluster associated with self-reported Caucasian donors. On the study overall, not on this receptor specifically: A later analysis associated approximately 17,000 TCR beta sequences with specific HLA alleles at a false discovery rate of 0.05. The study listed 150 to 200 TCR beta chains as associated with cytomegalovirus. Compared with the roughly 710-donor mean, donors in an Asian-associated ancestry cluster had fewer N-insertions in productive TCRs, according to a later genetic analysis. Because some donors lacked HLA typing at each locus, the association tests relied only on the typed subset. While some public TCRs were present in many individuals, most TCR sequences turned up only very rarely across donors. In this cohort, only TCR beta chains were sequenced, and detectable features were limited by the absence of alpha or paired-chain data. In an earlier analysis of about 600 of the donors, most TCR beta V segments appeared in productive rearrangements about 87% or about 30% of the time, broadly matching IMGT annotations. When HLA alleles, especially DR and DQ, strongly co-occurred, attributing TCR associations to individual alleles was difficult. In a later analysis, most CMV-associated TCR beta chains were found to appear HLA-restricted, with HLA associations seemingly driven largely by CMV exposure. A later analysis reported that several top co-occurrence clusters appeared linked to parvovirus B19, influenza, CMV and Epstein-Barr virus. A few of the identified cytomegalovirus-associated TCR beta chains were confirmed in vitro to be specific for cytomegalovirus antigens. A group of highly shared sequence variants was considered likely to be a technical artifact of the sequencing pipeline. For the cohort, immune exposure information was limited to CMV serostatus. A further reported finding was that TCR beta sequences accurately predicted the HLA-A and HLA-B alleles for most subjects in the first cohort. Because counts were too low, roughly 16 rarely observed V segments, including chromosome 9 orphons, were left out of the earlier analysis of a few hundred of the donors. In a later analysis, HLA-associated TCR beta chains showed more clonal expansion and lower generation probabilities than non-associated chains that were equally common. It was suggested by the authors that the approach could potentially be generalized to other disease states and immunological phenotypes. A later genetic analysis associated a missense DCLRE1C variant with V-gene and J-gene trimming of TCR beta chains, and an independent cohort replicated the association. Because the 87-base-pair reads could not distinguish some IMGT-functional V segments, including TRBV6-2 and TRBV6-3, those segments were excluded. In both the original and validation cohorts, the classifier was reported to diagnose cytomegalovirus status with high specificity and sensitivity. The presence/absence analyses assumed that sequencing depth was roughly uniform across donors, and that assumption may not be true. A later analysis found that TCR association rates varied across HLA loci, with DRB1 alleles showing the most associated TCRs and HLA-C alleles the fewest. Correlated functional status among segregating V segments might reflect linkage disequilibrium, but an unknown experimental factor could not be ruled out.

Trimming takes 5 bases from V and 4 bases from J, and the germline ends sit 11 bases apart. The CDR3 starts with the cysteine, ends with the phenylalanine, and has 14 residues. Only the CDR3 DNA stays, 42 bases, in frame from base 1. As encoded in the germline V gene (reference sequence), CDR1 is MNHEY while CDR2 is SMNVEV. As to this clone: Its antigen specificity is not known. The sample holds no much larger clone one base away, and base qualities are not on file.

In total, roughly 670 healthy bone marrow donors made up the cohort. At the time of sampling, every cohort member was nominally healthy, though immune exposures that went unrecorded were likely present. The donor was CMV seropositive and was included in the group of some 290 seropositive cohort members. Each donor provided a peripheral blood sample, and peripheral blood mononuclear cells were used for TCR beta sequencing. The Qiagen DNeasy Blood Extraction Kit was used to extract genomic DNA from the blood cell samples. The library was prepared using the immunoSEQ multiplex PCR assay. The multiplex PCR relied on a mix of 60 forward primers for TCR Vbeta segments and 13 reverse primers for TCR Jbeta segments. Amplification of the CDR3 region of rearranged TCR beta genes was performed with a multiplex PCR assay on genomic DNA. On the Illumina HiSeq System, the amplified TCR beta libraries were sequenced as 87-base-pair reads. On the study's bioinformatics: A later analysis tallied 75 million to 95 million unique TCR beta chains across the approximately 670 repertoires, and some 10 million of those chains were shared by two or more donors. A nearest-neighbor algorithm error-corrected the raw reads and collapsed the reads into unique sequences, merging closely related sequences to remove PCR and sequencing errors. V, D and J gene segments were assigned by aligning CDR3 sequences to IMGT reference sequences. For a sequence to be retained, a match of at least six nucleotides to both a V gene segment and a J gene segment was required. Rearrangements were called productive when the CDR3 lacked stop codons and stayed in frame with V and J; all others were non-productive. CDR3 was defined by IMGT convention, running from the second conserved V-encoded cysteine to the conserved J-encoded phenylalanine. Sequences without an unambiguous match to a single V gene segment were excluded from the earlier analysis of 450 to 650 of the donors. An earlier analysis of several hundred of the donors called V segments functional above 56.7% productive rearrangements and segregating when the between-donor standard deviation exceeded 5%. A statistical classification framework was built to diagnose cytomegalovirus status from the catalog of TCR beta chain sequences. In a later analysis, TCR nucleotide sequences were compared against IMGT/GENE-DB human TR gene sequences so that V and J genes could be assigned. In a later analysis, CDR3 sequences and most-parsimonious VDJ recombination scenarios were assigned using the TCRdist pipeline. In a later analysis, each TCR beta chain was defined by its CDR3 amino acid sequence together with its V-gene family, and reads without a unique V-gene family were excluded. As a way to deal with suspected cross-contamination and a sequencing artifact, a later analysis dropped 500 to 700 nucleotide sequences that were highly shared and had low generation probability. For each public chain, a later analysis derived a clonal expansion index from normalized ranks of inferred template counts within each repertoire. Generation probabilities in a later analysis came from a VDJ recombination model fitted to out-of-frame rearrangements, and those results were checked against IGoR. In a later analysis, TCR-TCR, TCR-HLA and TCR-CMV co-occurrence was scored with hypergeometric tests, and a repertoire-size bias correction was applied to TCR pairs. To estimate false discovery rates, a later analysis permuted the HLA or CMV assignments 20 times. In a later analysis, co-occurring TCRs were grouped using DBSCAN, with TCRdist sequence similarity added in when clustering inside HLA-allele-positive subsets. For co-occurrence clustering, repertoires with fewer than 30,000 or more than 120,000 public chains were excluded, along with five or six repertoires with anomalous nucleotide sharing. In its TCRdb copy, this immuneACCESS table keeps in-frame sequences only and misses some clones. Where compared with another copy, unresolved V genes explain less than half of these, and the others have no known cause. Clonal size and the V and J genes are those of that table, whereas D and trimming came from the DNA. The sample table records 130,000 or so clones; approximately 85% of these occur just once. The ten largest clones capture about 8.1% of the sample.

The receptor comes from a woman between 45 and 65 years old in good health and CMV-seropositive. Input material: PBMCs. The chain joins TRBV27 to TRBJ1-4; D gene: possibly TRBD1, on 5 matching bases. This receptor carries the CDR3 CASSLGGNNEKLFF. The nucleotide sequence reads TGTGCCAGCAGTCTCGGGGGTAATAATGAAAAACTGTTTTTT.